These 2 T cell receptor beta chains originate from one sample sequenced in a study of CD8+ T cells in alopecia areata. Extracted from the samples, RNA was reverse transcribed into cDNA to serve as the sequencing template. Produced via immunoSEQ multiplex PCR; TCRdb's table is partial and in-frame only. The sample carries 200,000 to 250,000 clones, 50% to 70% recorded once. Treatment here: oral pan-JAK inhibitor, 5-10 mg twice daily. The sample consisted of CD4+ T cells sorted from blood, taken at week 4, from a patient treated with tofacitinib. The receptors were gathered from a human donor with alopecia areata.

This chain links TRBV29-1 with TRBJ2-1; D might be TRBD1 or TRBD2, each matching 5 bases. V shed 4 bases and J shed 8 bases, with 21 bases lying between them. Germline V gene data show CDR1 as SQVTM and CDR2 as ANQGSEA. This CDR3 spans 15 amino acids. The CDR3 DNA sequence: TGCAGCGTTGGGGGGAGAGGTGGAATTTTGGATGAGCAGTTCTTC. Its protein product is CSVGGRGGILDEQFF.

This clone has a single count. The V and J genes are TRBV9 and TRBJ1-4, with 8 bases fitting TRBD1. Germline V lookup: CDR1 SGDLS, CDR2 YYNGEE. The CDR3 is 15 amino acids. J was trimmed by 7 bases and V by 4 bases; bases with no gene match: 9. CDR3 in amino acids: CASSPRSGTGEKLFF. For the CDR3, the DNA is TGTGCCAGCAGCCCCCGATCCGGGACAGGTGAAAAACTGTTTTTT.